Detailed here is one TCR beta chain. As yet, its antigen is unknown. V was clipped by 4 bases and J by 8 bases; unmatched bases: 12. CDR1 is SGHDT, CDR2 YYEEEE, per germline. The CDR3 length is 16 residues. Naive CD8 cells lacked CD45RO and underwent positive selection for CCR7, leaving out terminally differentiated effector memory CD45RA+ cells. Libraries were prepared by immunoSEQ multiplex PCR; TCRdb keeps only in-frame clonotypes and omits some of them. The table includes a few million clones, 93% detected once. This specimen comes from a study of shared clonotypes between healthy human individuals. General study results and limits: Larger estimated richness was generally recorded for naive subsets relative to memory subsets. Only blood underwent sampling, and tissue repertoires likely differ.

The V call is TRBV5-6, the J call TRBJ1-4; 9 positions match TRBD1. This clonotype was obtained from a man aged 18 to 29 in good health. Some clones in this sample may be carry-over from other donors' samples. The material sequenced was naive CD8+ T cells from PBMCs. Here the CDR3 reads CASSIFYRDRDEKLFF. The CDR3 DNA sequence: TGTGCCAGCAGCATTTTCTACCGGGACAGGGACGAAAAACTGTTTTTT.